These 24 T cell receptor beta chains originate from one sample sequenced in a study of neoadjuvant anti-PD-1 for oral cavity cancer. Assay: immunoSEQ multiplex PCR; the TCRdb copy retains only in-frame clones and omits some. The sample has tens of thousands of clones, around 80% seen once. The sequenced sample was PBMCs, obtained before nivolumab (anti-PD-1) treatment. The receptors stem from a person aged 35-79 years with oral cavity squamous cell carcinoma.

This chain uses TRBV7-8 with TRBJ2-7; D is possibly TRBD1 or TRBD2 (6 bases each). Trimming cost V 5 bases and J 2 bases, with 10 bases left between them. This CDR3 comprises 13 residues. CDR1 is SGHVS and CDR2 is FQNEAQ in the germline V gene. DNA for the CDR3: TGTGCCAGCAGCGGAGGGACAACCTACGAGCAGTACTTC. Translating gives CASSGGTTYEQYF.

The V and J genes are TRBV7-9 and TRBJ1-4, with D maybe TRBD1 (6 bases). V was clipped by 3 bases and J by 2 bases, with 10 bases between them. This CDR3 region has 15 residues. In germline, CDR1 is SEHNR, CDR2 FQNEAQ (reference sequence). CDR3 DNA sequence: TGTGCCAGCAGCTTGCAGGGGAGGACTAATGAAAAACTGTTTTTT. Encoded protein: CASSLQGRTNEKLFF.

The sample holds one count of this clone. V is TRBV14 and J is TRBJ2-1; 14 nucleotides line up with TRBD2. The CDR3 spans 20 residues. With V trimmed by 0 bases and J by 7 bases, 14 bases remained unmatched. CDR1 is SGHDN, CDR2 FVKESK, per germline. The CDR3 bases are TGTGCCAGCAGCCAAGAGTTAACCGGGACTAGCGGGGGAATTAGGAATGAGCAGTTCTTC. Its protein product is CASSQELTGTSGGIRNEQFF.

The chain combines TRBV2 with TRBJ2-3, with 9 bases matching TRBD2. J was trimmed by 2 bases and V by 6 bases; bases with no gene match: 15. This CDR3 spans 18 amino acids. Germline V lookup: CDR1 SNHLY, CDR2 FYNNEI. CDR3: CASRVRRGGPQHTDTQYF. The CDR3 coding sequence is TGTGCCAGCAGAGTAAGGCGGGGGGGCCCTCAACACACAGATACGCAGTATTTT.

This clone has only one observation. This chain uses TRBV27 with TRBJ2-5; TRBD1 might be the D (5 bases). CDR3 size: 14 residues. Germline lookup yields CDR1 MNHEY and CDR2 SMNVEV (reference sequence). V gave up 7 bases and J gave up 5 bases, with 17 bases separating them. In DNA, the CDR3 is TGTGCCAGCATGGTAAGGGGCCGGTTGGAGACCCAGTACTTC. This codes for CASMVRGRLETQYF.

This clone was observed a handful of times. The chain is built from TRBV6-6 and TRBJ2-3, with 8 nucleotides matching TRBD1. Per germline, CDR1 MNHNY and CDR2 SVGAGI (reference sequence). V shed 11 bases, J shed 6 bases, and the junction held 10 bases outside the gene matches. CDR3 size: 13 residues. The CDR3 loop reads CAGRQGTWDTQYF. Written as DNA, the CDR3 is TGTGCCGGAAGACAGGGGACATGGGATACGCAGTATTTT.

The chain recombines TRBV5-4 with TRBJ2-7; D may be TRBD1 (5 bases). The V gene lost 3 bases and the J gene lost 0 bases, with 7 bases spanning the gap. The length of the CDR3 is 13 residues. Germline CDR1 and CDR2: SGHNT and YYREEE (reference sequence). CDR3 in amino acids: CASSSDSSYEQYF. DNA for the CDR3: TGTGCCAGCAGCTCAGACAGCTCCTACGAGCAGTACTTC.

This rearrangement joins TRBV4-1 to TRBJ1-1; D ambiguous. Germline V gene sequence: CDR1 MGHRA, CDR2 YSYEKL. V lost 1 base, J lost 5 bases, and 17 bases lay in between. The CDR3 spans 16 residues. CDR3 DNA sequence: TGCGCCAGCAGCCAAGTGCGTTGGGGTAGGAAGACTGAAGCTTTCTTT. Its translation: CASSQVRWGRKTEAFF.

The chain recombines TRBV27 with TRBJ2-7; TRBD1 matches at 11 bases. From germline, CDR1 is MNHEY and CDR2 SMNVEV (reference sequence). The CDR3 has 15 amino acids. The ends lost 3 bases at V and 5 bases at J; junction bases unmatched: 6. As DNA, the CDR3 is TGTGCCAGCAGTTTGGGACAGGGGGAGTTGGACGAGCAGTACTTC. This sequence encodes CASSLGQGELDEQYF.

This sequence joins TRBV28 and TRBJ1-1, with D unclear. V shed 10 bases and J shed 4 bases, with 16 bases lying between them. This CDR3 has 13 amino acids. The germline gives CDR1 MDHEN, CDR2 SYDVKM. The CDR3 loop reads CAIEIRSTTEAFF. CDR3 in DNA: TGTGCCATCGAAATACGGTCGACCACTGAAGCTTTCTTT.

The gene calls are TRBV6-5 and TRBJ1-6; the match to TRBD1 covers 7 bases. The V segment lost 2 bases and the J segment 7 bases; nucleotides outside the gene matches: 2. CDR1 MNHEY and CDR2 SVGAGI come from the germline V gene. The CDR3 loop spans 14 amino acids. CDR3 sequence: CASSYLQGNSPLHF. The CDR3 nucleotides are TGTGCCAGCAGTTACCTACAGGGGAATTCACCCCTCCACTTT.

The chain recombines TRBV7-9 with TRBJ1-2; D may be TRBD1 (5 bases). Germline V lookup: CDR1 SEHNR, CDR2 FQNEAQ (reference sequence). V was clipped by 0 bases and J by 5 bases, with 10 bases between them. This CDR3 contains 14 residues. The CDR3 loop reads CASSLASGWYGYTF. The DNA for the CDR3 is TGTGCCAGCAGCTTAGCTTCAGGGTGGTATGGCTACACCTTC.

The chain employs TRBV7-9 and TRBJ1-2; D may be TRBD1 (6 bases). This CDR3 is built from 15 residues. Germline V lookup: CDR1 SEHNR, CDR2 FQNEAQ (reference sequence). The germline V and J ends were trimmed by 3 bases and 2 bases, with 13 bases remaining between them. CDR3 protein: CASSFLTGRNYGYTF. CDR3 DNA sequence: TGTGCCAGCAGCTTCCTGACAGGCCGAAACTATGGCTACACCTTC.

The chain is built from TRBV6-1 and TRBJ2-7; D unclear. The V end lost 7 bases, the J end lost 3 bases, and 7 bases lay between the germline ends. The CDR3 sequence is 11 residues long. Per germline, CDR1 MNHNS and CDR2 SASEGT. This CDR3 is CASTTFYEQYF. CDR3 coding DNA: TGTGCCAGCACGACCTTCTACGAGCAGTACTTC.

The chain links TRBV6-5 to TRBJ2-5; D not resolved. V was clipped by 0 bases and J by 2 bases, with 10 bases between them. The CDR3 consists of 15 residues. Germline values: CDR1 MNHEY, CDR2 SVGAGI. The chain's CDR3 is CASSYSWDDQETQYF. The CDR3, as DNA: TGTGCCAGCAGTTACTCGTGGGATGATCAAGAGACCCAGTACTTC.

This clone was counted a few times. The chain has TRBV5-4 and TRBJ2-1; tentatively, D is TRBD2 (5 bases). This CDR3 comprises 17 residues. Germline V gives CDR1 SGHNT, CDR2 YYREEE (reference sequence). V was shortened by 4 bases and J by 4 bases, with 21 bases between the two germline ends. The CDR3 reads CASSQDLLAFIYNEQFF. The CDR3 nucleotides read TGTGCCAGCAGCCAAGATTTGCTAGCCTTCATTTACAATGAGCAGTTCTTC.

The chain's CDR3 is CSVEAGTYGYTF. DNA for the CDR3: TGCAGCGTTGAGGCAGGAACGTATGGCTACACCTTC. This chain joins TRBV29-1 and TRBJ1-2; D not certain. From germline, CDR1 is SQVTM and CDR2 ANQGSEA. Deletions cut 3 bases from V and 5 bases from J, with 10 bases between. The CDR3 covers 12 residues.

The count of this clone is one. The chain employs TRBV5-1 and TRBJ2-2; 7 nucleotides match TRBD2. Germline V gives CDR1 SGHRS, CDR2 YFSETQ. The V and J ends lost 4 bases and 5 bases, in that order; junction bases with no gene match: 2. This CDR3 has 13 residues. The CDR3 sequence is CASSRSGTGELFF. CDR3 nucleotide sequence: TGCGCCAGCAGCCGTAGCGGGACCGGGGAGCTGTTTTTT.

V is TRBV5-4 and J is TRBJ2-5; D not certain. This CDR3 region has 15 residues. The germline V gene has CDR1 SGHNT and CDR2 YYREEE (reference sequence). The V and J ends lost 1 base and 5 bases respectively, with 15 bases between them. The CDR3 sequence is CASSLQYSSPETQYF. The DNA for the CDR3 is TGTGCCAGCAGCTTGCAGTACTCTAGTCCGGAGACCCAGTACTTC. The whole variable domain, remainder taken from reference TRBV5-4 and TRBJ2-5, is ETGVTQSPTHLIKTRGQQVTLRCSSQSGHNTVSWYQQALGQGPQFIFQYYREEENGRGNFPPRFSGLQFPNYSSELNVNALELDDSALYLCASSLQYSSPETQYFGPGTRLLVL.

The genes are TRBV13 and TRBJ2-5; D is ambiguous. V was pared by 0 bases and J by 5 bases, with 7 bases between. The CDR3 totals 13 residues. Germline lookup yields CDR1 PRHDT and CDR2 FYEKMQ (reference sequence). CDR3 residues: CASSLGLRETQYF. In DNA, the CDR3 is TGTGCCAGCAGCTTAGGCCTCCGGGAGACCCAGTACTTC.

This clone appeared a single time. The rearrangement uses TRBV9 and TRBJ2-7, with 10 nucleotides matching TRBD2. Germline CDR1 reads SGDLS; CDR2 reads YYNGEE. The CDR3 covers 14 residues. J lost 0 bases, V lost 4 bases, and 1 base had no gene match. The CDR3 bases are TGTGCCAGCAGCCCTAGCGGGAGCTCCTACGAGCAGTACTTC. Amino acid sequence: CASSPSGSSYEQYF.

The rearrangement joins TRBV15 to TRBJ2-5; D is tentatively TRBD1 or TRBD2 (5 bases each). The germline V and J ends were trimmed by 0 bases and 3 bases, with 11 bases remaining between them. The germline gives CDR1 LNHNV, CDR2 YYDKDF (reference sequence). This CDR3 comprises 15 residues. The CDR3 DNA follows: TGTGCCACCAGCAGAGATCCAGGGAGAGAAGAGACCCAGTACTTC. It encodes CATSRDPGREETQYF.

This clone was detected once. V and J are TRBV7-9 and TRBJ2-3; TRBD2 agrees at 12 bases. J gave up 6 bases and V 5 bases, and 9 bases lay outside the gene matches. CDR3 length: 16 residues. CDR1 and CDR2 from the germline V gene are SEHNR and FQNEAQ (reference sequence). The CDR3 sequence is CASSTLAGGPGDTQYF. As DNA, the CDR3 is TGTGCCAGCAGCACCCTAGCGGGAGGGCCGGGGGATACGCAGTATTTT.

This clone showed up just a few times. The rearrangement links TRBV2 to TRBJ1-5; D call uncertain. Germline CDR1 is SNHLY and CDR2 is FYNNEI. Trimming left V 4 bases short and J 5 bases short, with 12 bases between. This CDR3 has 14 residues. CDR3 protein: CASSVRPQYQPQHF. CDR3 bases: TGTGCCAGCAGTGTCAGGCCCCAATATCAGCCCCAGCATTTT.